The present TCR beta chain was sequenced within a study of Graves' ophthalmopathy and Graves' hyperthyroidism. Whole-study context: Peripheral blood (taken before any treatment) was collected at initial diagnosis.

Study outcomes and limitations: Researchers report that a 13-signature model separated ophthalmopathy from stable hyperthyroidism, posting about 90% sensitivity and 65% to 82% specificity. The majority of expanded thyroid clonotypes above 0.001 frequency also occurred in blood.

Amplification of TCR beta CDR3 regions used RNA transcripts. HTBI-primed RT-PCR formed the first round, and a multiplex PCR formed the second. TCRdb fed the multiplex PCR reads into MiXCR, producing one record per CDR3 protein. The top ten hold about 40% of the sample, which has about 740,000 distinct CDR3 sequences, approximately 40% seen once. With respect to this clonotype: As yet, its antigen is unknown.

CDR1 and CDR2 (germline): DFQATT, SNEGSKA (reference sequence). Trimming took 3 bases from V and 0 from J, leaving 12 bases between them. This CDR3 comprises 14 residues. V usage is TRBV20-1 and J usage is TRBJ2-7, with D possibly being TRBD2 (6 bases). The TCR was taken from an adult man with Graves' ophthalmopathy. Sequences were obtained from peripheral blood. DNA for the CDR3: TGCAGTGCTAGTGGCCTCGGGAGCTCCTACGAGCAGTACTTC. Translation: CSASGLGSSYEQYF.